The source of this T cell receptor beta chain is a study of T cell responses to AZD1222 COVID-19 vaccine. In regard to this clone: What it recognizes is unknown.

Measured with immunoSEQ multiplex PCR; TCRdb has only the in-frame clones, and not every one. The table has under 70,000 clones, about 90% seen once. The V gene's germline CDR1 is SGHNT and CDR2 YENEEA. This CDR3 has 17 residues. Trimming removed 5 bases from V and 8 bases from J; junction bases left unmatched: 14. Study-wide results and limits: Spike was spanned by vaccine-associated CD4 TCRs, with dominance at 160-218 and 743-854.

The sequenced sample was peripheral blood, obtained 28 days after the second AZD1222 dose. The TCR sequence derives from an adult who received the AZD1222 COVID-19 vaccine. V gene TRBV11-3 combines with J gene TRBJ2-1; 11 bases map to TRBD2. The CDR3 here is CASSPASSGRGVDEQFF. The CDR3, as DNA: TGTGCCAGCAGCCCCGCGAGTAGCGGGAGGGGTGTGGATGAGCAGTTCTTC.